The rows below give T cell receptor beta chains drawn from one sample of a study of cytomegalovirus exposure and HLA in healthy donors. Clones were read by immunoSEQ multiplex PCR, and TCRdb kept only the in-frame ones, dropping some. Of tens of thousands of clones listed, about 73% are singletons. Sequencing was performed on PBMCs. The receptors were sampled from a woman between 35 and 50 years old in good health and CMV-seropositive. CDR3s include the opening cysteine and the closing phenylalanine or tryptophan. Each record gives: clone size, V gene, D gene, J gene, CDR3 DNA, CDR3 protein. A D gene is named only where the DNA matches it firmly. The listing skips clone size in some rows; elsewhere it reads once, few, many or a size class.

few	TRBV4-3	TRBD1	TRBJ2-3	TGCGCCAGCAGCCAAGGGGACAGCACCTATACGCAGTATTTT	CASSQGDSTYTQYF
NA	TRBV10-3	TRBD2	TRBJ2-1	TGTGCCGTCCAAAGCGGGAGGGCGGGAAATGAGCAGTTCTTC	CAVQSGRAGNEQFF
NA	TRBV30	TRBD2	TRBJ2-2	TGTGCCTGGAGTGTAACCCAAAGATCAGGGACTACGAACACCGGGGAGCTGTTTTTT	CAWSVTQRSGTTNTGELFF
NA	TRBV7-9	NA	TRBJ1-1	TGTGCCAGCAGCTACCGGACAGAGGTAGCTTTCTTT	CASSYRTEVAFF
NA	TRBV6-5	NA	TRBJ2-1	TGTGCCAGCAGTTACAGAGGGACTTACCTCTACAATGAGCAGTTCTTC	CASSYRGTYLYNEQFF
NA	TRBV7-6	NA	TRBJ1-4	TGTGCCAGCAGCTTGGGGGGGGGAGCAGCTAATGAAAAACTGTTTTTT	CASSLGGGAANEKLFF
many	TRBV7-8	NA	TRBJ2-7	TGTGCCAGCGGCCAGTACGAGCAGTACTTC	CASGQYEQYF
few	TRBV6-1	NA	TRBJ1-2	TGTGCCAGCAGTGACCCCAACAGGGCGGGTAACTATGGCTACACCTTC	CASSDPNRAGNYGYTF
NA	TRBV5-1	TRBD1	TRBJ2-7	TGCGCCAGCAGCCTAGGGACAGGGGAGTCCTACGAGCAGTACTTC	CASSLGTGESYEQYF
NA	TRBV28	NA	TRBJ2-2	TGTGCCAGCCGACCCAGCGACACCGGGGAGCTGTTTTTT	CASRPSDTGELFF
NA	TRBV6-4	NA	TRBJ2-1	TGTGCCAGCAGTGGTGAGGTAGAGGGCAATGAGCAGTTCTTC	CASSGEVEGNEQFF
NA	TRBV28	TRBD1	TRBJ1-2	TGTGCCAGCAGTCCACAGGGGGCCGGTGGCTACACCTTC	CASSPQGAGGYTF
NA	TRBV5-4	TRBD1	TRBJ2-7	TGTGCCAGCAGCCCGCGGACAGGGCTTCGGTACGAGCAGTACTTC	CASSPRTGLRYEQYF
NA	TRBV10-3	TRBD2	TRBJ2-1	TGTGCCATCAGGTCTACCGGGACTAGCCTTTCCAATGAGCAGTTCTTC	CAIRSTGTSLSNEQFF
NA	TRBV7-3	NA	TRBJ2-7	TGTGCCAGCAGCTTAACCTGGGAAGACTACCTAGCCCACGAGCAGTACTTC	CASSLTWEDYLAHEQYF
NA	TRBV4-1	NA	TRBJ1-1	TGCGCCAGCAGCCAAGATCTCAGACAGACGAACACTGAAGCTTTCTTT	CASSQDLRQTNTEAFF
NA	TRBV5-6	NA	TRBJ2-3	TGTGCCAGCAGCTTCCAGGGGGATACGCAGTATTTT	CASSFQGDTQYF
NA	TRBV5-4	NA	TRBJ2-2	TGTGCCAGCAGCTTGGGAGAGGGCGGGGAGCTGTTTTTT	CASSLGEGGELFF
once	TRBV30	NA	TRBJ1-2	TGTGCCTGGGGGAGGTGGGTCTCCGGCTATGGCTACACCTTC	CAWGRWVSGYGYTF
NA	TRBV7-8	NA	TRBJ2-3	TGTGCCAGCAGCCCCCTCCCCGAGGCACGGGAAGATACGCAGTATTTT	CASSPLPEAREDTQYF
NA	TRBV15	TRBD2	TRBJ2-7	TGTGCCACCAGCCCAACACTAGCGGGAGTTTCCTACGAGCAGTACTTC	CATSPTLAGVSYEQYF
NA	TRBV21-1	NA	TRBJ1-2	TGTGCCAGCAGCACCGGACAGGGGGGTGGCTACACCTTC	CASSTGQGGGYTF
NA	TRBV5-4	TRBD1	TRBJ2-2	TGTGCCAGCAGCCCCGACAGGGCGTTCGGGGAGCTGTTTTTT	CASSPDRAFGELFF
NA	TRBV7-9	NA	TRBJ2-5	TGTGCCAGCAGCCTCGCAGGGGTTATAGGCGAGACCCAGTACTTC	CASSLAGVIGETQYF
NA	TRBV11-3	NA	TRBJ2-2	TGTGCCAGCAGCTTAGAGGGGCTGGTGACCGGGGAGCTGTTTTTT	CASSLEGLVTGELFF
NA	TRBV7-3	NA	TRBJ1-2	TGTGCCAGCAGCGCCGGGCAGGGCAACTATGGCTACACCTTC	CASSAGQGNYGYTF
NA	TRBV5-1	TRBD1	TRBJ2-7	TGCGCCAGCACCCAAGGACAGGGGGAGAATGAGCAGTACTTC	CASTQGQGENEQYF
few	TRBV7-2	NA	TRBJ2-7	TGTGCCAGCAGCTCCGGGCCCGAGGGTTCCGAGCAGTACTTC	CASSSGPEGSEQYF
few	TRBV27	TRBD1	TRBJ1-5	TGTGCCAGCAGCTCCAGCAGGTGGGGCCTGGACAGGGGTCGAGGCCAGCCCCAGCATTTT	CASSSSRWGLDRGRGQPQHF
NA	TRBV27	TRBD1	TRBJ2-7	TGTGCCAGCAACCGACAGGGGATCAACGAGCAGTACTTC	CASNRQGINEQYF
NA	TRBV7-2	NA	TRBJ1-2	TGTGCCAGCAGCCGGGGGGAAGAGGGCGGCTACACCTTC	CASSRGEEGGYTF
NA	TRBV18	TRBD1	TRBJ2-7	TGTGCCAGCTCACCCACCGGGACAGGACCCTCCTACGAGCAGTACTTC	CASSPTGTGPSYEQYF
NA	TRBV28	TRBD1	TRBJ2-7	TGTGCCAGCAGTTTATTTTTCGGGACAGGGGACGAGCAGTACTTC	CASSLFFGTGDEQYF
NA	TRBV19	NA	TRBJ1-5	TGTGCCAGTAGTATAGTAACAGCCCGGGGGGAACAGCCCCAGCATTTT	CASSIVTARGEQPQHF
NA	TRBV2	NA	TRBJ2-7	TGTGCCAGCAGTGACCGGACTAAAGACTACGAGCAGTACTTC	CASSDRTKDYEQYF
many	TRBV5-6	NA	TRBJ1-1	TGTGCCAGCAGCTTGGTGGCGGGCTGGTCAAACACTGAAGCTTTCTTT	CASSLVAGWSNTEAFF
NA	TRBV19	NA	TRBJ1-1	TGTGCCAGTAGTATAATTAAGAACACTGAAGCTTTCTTT	CASSIIKNTEAFF
NA	TRBV6-1	NA	TRBJ2-1	TGTGCCAGCAGGACCCAGGTCCCTGGCCACAATGAGCAGTTCTTC	CASRTQVPGHNEQFF
once	TRBV5-4	TRBD1	TRBJ2-7	TGTGCCAGCAAAAAAACCGGGACAGGGATCCACGAGCAGTACTTC	CASKKTGTGIHEQYF
NA	TRBV28	NA	TRBJ1-5	TGTGCCAGCAGTCCCCTACTTGGGGCAGGGTATCAGCCCCAGCATTTT	CASSPLLGAGYQPQHF
NA	TRBV6-4	NA	TRBJ1-5	TGTGCCAGCAGTGTGACAGAAAATCAGCCCCAGCATTTT	CASSVTENQPQHF
NA	TRBV7-7	NA	TRBJ2-3	TGTGCTAGCAGCTCAGGGAACACAGATACGCAGTATTTT	CASSSGNTDTQYF
few	TRBV5-4	TRBD1	TRBJ1-2	TGTGCCAGCAGCCAGCCGGGACAGGGTTTTGGCTACACCTTC	CASSQPGQGFGYTF
NA	TRBV28	TRBD1	TRBJ2-1	TGTGCCAGCAGGGGACAGGGGTCCTACAATGAGCAGTTCTTC	CASRGQGSYNEQFF
NA	TRBV2	TRBD2	TRBJ2-3	TGTGCCAGCAAGGGGCTAGCGGGAGATACGCAGTATTTT	CASKGLAGDTQYF
NA	TRBV5-4	TRBD1	TRBJ1-1	TGTGCCAGCAGCTTCAGGGCAGGGGGCCGGGGATCTGAAGCTTTCTTT	CASSFRAGGRGSEAFF
NA	TRBV11-2	TRBD1	TRBJ1-2	TGTGCCAGCAGCTCTCTGACAGGGACGGCTGGCTACACCTTC	CASSSLTGTAGYTF
NA	TRBV7-6	NA	TRBJ2-7	TGTGCCAGCAGCTCCCCGGGACAATCCTACGAGCAGTACTTC	CASSSPGQSYEQYF
few	TRBV6-8	TRBD1	TRBJ1-4	TGTGCCAGCAGTTACCCGTACAGGGGGAGGGAAAAACTGTTTTTT	CASSYPYRGREKLFF
NA	TRBV27	TRBD2	TRBJ2-7	TGTGCCAGCCGGCGAGCGGGAGGCCTCCGTAGCAACGAGCAGTACTTC	CASRRAGGLRSNEQYF
few	TRBV5-6	NA	TRBJ2-2	TGTGCCAGCAGCTTTAAAACATTTGTCGGGGAGCTGTTTTTT	CASSFKTFVGELFF
NA	TRBV7-2	TRBD1	TRBJ2-1	TGTGCCAGCAGCCAGGACAGGGGGCTCTACAATGAGCAGTTCTTC	CASSQDRGLYNEQFF
NA	TRBV5-4	NA	TRBJ2-5	TGTGCCAGCAGCTTGGAACCCCTGGGCAAAGAGACCCAGTACTTC	CASSLEPLGKETQYF
NA	TRBV27	TRBD1	TRBJ2-7	TGTGCCAGCAGACCCTGGACAGGGCTCGACTTCGAGCAGTACTTC	CASRPWTGLDFEQYF
NA	TRBV12-5	TRBD2	TRBJ2-1	TGTGCTAGTGGTTTGGTCCAGACTAGCGGGAGATCAAACGGGGAACACAATGAGCAGTTCTTC	CASGLVQTSGRSNGEHNEQFF
few	TRBV30	NA	TRBJ1-1	TGTGCCCTCAGGCGGGGGGCGACTGAAGCTTTCTTT	CALRRGATEAFF
NA	TRBV5-4	TRBD2	TRBJ2-3	TGTGCCAGCAGCTTCCCTAGCGGGAGTGCAGTAGATACGCAGTATTTT	CASSFPSGSAVDTQYF